Below are 17 T cell receptor beta chains sequenced from a single sample in a study of T cells in women clearing cervical HPV infection. The table came from immunoSEQ multiplex PCR; TCRdb's copy has only in-frame clones and leaves some out. Here the sample table reports some 37,000 clones. Sequenced input: blood buffy coat. These receptors were obtained from a woman between 18 and 75 years old with a cervical HPV16 infection that either progressed to CIN3+ or cleared (not recorded which).

The CDR3 loop reads CASSTGQSNTGELFF. CDR3 bases read: TGTGCCAGCAGCACAGGACAGTCGAACACCGGGGAG. The V and J genes are TRBV12-3 or TRBV12-4 and TRBJ2-2; TRBD1 is a possible D gene (6 bases). The read finishes 3 residues shy of the CDR3 end, and the germline J gene is used to complete it. V was cut by 6 bases and J by 0 bases, with 11 bases left in between. The CDR3 is 15 residues long.

A note on this clone: One end of the junction varies from germline; a read error may be responsible. The read ends 3 residues before the CDR3 terminus; that terminus is restored from the germline J gene. The J gene is TRBJ2-7, the V gene TRBV11-2; D tentatively reads TRBD1 or TRBD2 (6 bases each). CDR1 is SGHAT and CDR2 is FQNNGV in the germline V gene. The CDR3 length is 14 residues. The chain's CDR3 is CTSSSRGTNYEQYF. CDR3 DNA, as far as it was read: TGTACCAGCAGCTCCCGCGGGACAAATTACGAG. Combining the CDR3 with reference TRBV11-2 and TRBJ2-7 gives the whole variable domain EAGVAQSPRYKIIEKRQSVAFWCNPISGHATLYWYQQILGQGPKLLIQFQNNGVVDDSQLPKDRFSAERLKGVDSTLKIQPAKLEDSAVYLCTSSSRGTNYEQYFGPGTRLTVT.

To note about this clone: The CDR3 end falls 3 residues outside the read, so it is completed with the germline J gene. The same CDR3 is also encoded by other DNA sequences in this sample. The J gene is TRBJ2-1, the V gene TRBV18, with D hard to call. In germline, CDR1 is KGHSH, CDR2 LQKENI. The CDR3 extends over 16 amino acids. Trimming stripped 6 bases from V and 0 bases from J, with 15 bases between. The CDR3 protein is CASSPPTLSSYNEQFF. The covered CDR3 bases are TGTGCCAGCTCCCCCCCGACATTGAGCTCCTACAATGAG.

Remarks on this clone: The read comes to an end 3 residues before the CDR3 does, leaving the germline J gene to fill in the end. The V gene is TRBV5-1, the J gene TRBJ2-5; TRBD1 agrees at 7 bases. The CDR3 totals 15 residues. J gave up 1 base and V 7 bases, and 10 bases lay outside the gene matches. Germline V gene lookup returns CDR1 SGHRS and CDR2 YFSETQ. CDR3 DNA (partial): TGCGCCAGCGGACCCCCCTCAGGGGGCCAAGAGACC. It yields the protein CASGPPSGGQET. The whole CDR3 is CASGPPSGGQETQYF. Looking up the rest from reference TRBV5-1 and TRBJ2-5 gives the full variable domain: KAGVTQTPRYLIKTRGQQVTLSCSPISGHRSVSWYQQTPGQGLQFLFEYFSETQRNKGNFPGRFSGRQFSNSRSEMNVSTLELGDSALYLCASGPPSGGQETQYFGPGTRLLVL.

To note about this clone: The sequenced fragment ends 3 residues before the CDR3 boundary, so the rest is inferred from the germline J gene. The V call is TRBV6-1, the J call TRBJ1-6; D unclear. The CDR3 loop spans 13 amino acids. Germline CDR1 MNHNS, CDR2 SASEGT. Trimming stripped 1 base from V and 7 bases from J, with 5 bases between. The CDR3 bases that were read are TGTGCCAGCAGTGAAGAGACAAATTCACCC. Translating it yields CASSEETNSP. The entire CDR3 reads CASSEETNSPLHF.

Turning to this clone: The read is 3 residues too short to cover the CDR3 end, so that end is filled in from the germline J gene. The genes are TRBV19 and TRBJ2-1, with 16 bases identical to TRBD2. With V trimmed by 5 bases and J by 9 bases, 4 bases remained unmatched. The CDR3 totals 15 residues. Germline CDR1 LNHDA, CDR2 SQIVND (reference sequence). The CDR3: CASSPGLAGGREQFF. CDR3 DNA, as far as it was read: TGTGCCAGTAGTCCGGGACTAGCGGGAGGGCGTGAG.

Concerning this clone itself: With the read ending 3 residues before the CDR3 end, the germline J gene is used to fill in that end. The J gene is TRBJ1-4, the V gene TRBV30; 10 positions match TRBD1. With 6 bases clipped from V and 10 bases from J, the junction kept 5 bases outside the gene matches. Germline CDR1 reads GTSNPN; CDR2 reads SVGIG (reference sequence). The CDR3 is made up of 12 amino acids. CDR3 residues: CACTTGGPKLFF. CDR3 DNA (partial): TGTGCCTGCACGACAGGGGGCCCAAAA.

Remarks on this clone: From the germline J gene comes the end of the CDR3, since the read stops 3 residues before it. The chain couples TRBV12-3 or TRBV12-4 to TRBJ1-6, with 8 bases fitting TRBD1. The junction had 6 bases not matched to a gene; V was cut back by 4 bases and J by 10 bases. The CDR3 covers 14 residues. The CDR3 protein is CASSWTGKGSPLHF. The DNA read from the CDR3 is TGTGCCAGCAGTTGGACAGGGAAGGGGTCACCC.

As to this clone: The read terminates 3 residues before the CDR3 end, so the remaining end is supplied by the germline J gene. The chain couples TRBV20-1 to TRBJ2-1; D perhaps matches TRBD1 (6 bases). The V gene lost 6 bases and the J gene lost 7 bases, with 13 bases spanning the gap. CDR3 length: 12 residues. CDR1 is DFQATT, CDR2 SNEGSKA, per germline (reference sequence). The sequenced part of the CDR3 DNA is TGCAGTGCCGAGGGGGAGTGGAATGAG. Protein product: CSAEGEWNE. Given in full, the CDR3 is CSAEGEWNEQFF.

About this clone: The CDR3 end lies 3 residues beyond the end of the read and is filled in from the germline J gene. The chain links TRBV7-2 to TRBJ2-5, with D possibly matching TRBD1 (7 bases). Germline loops: CDR1 SGHTA, CDR2 FQGNSA. The CDR3 has 16 amino acids. Trimming took 0 bases from V and 2 from J, leaving 13 bases between them. The chain's CDR3 is CASSLARSGGQETQYF. CDR3 DNA, as far as it was read: TGTGCCAGCAGCTTAGCAAGATCAGGGGGGCAAGAGACC.

About this clone: The CDR3 end lies 3 residues beyond the end of the read and is filled in from the germline J gene. The chain couples TRBV28 to TRBJ2-7; D gene ambiguous. From germline, CDR1 is MDHEN and CDR2 SYDVKM. This CDR3 region has 12 residues. Between the trimmed V and J ends, which lost 6 bases and 0 bases, there was a span of 6 bases. CDR3 amino acids: CASSLSSYEQYF. The sequenced CDR3 bases are TGTGCCAGCAGCCTTAGCTCCTACGAG.

Of note for this clone: The read is 3 residues too short to cover the CDR3 end, so that end is filled in from the germline J gene. This sequence joins TRBV6-2 or TRBV6-3 and TRBJ2-7; TRBD2 matches at 12 bases. The V gene end was trimmed by 5 bases and the J gene end by 3 bases; junction bases not matched to a gene: 5. This CDR3 is 15 amino acids long. Per the germline V gene, CDR1 is MNHEY and CDR2 is SVGEGT. CDR3 protein: CASSDRTSGIYEQYF. Partial CDR3 DNA: TGTGCCAGCAGTGATAGGACTAGCGGGATCTACGAG.

As for this clone: The read finishes 3 residues shy of the CDR3 end, and the germline J gene is used to complete it. This chain connects TRBV20-1 to TRBJ2-3; maybe TRBD1 (5 bases). This CDR3 contains 14 residues. CDR1 is DFQATT and CDR2 is SNEGSKA in the germline V gene (reference sequence). CDR3 sequence: CSAMKGIRNQPQYF. The covered CDR3 bases are TGCAGTGCTATGAAGGGGATCCGCAATCAGCCG.

A word on this clone: Read coverage stops 3 residues before the CDR3 terminus; the germline J gene supplies the remainder. V usage is TRBV10-3 and J usage is TRBJ2-7; 13 bases match TRBD2. CDR3 length equals 19 residues. Germline CDR1 ENHRY, CDR2 SYGVKD. The trim removed 3 bases at V and 0 bases at J, leaving 11 bases unmatched. Here the CDR3 reads CAISDRGETSGRDSYEQYF. CDR3 DNA (partial): TGTGCCATCAGTGACCGGGGGGAAACTAGCGGGAGGGACTCCTACGAG.

Notes on this clone: The germline gene is not matched at one end of the junction; a read error may be the cause. The read falls 3 residues short of the CDR3 end, and the missing part is taken from the germline J gene. The rearrangement uses TRBV4-2 and TRBJ2-7; weak D call: TRBD1 (5 bases). This CDR3 has 15 residues. The germline CDR1 and CDR2 sequences are LGHNA and YNFKEQ. CDR3 DNA (partial): TGCGCCAGCAGCCAAGATAGGGGCACCCGCTACGAG. It translates to CASSQDRGTRYE. The whole CDR3 reads CASSQDRGTRYEQYF.

With respect to this clone: From the germline J gene comes the end of the CDR3, since the read stops 3 residues before it. The chain uses TRBV5-1 and TRBJ1-1, with D uncertain. Trimming pared 5 bases from V and 2 bases from J, leaving 16 bases between. The CDR3 is 15 residues long. CDR1 SGHRS and CDR2 YFSETQ come from the germline V gene. The DNA read from the CDR3 is TGCGCCAGCAGGTTGTCCGCTGCGGGAAACACTGAA. Translating gives CASRLSAAGNTE. The complete CDR3 protein is CASRLSAAGNTEAFF.

As for this clone: The observed sequence ends 3 residues before the CDR3 terminus, with the missing tail filled in from the germline J gene. V and J are TRBV20-1 and TRBJ2-7; D is perhaps TRBD1 (5 bases). CDR1 and CDR2 (germline): DFQATT, SNEGSKA (reference sequence). Trimming pared 5 bases from V and 3 bases from J, leaving 8 bases between. This CDR3 spans 11 amino acids. The DNA read from the CDR3 is TGCAGTGCTCCCAGGGACTACGAG. This translates into CSAPRDYE. The whole CDR3 protein is CSAPRDYEQYF.